A single sample is the source of the 10 T cell receptor beta chains below, sequenced in a study of cytomegalovirus exposure and HLA in healthy donors. PCR involved 60 Vbeta and 13 Jbeta primers. This table comes from immunoSEQ multiplex PCR, and its TCRdb copy is limited to in-frame clones, with some not included. The table has 150,000 or so clones, 80% seen once; the top ten hold 6.3%. The material sequenced was PBMCs. Receptor source: a male donor in good health and CMV-seropositive.

The J gene is TRBJ1-5, the V gene TRBV21-1; the D call TRBD1 from the table was never checked on the DNA. TRBV21-1 is a documented pseudogene. The CDR3 has 21 residues. Here the CDR3 reads CASSKELIRTEVPDLNQPQHF. The CDR3 DNA reads as TGTGCCAGCAGCAAAGAACTTATACGGACAGAAGTTCCCGACCTCAATCAGCCCCAGCATTTT.

This clone was observed a handful of times. J is TRBJ1-5 and V is TRBV10-3, with 9 bases identical to TRBD1. The germline gives CDR1 ENHRY, CDR2 SYGVKD. V shed 10 bases, J shed 1 base, and the junction held 5 bases outside the gene matches. The CDR3 spans 14 residues. Written as DNA, the CDR3 is TGTGCCACCCGGGACAGGGCAAGCAATCAGCCCCAGCATTTT. Translating it yields CATRDRASNQPQHF.

Only a few counts were recorded for this clone. The V gene is TRBV6-6, the J gene TRBJ2-2; a possible D gene is TRBD1 (6 bases). Germline V lookup: CDR1 MNHNY, CDR2 SVGAGI (reference sequence). This CDR3 is built from 10 residues. The CDR3 bases are TGTGCAACAGGGCCCGGGGAGCTGTTTTTT. It encodes CATGPGELFF.

The rearrangement links TRBV27 to TRBJ2-3; tentatively, D is TRBD2 (6 bases). This CDR3 is built from 12 residues. V lost 8 bases and J 0 bases, leaving 6 bases between the germline ends. The germline V gene has CDR1 MNHEY and CDR2 SMNVEV (reference sequence). DNA for the CDR3: TGTGCCAGCGGGACTAGCACAGATACGCAGTATTTT. It encodes CASGTSTDTQYF.

The genes are TRBV9 and TRBJ1-1, with D possibly TRBD1 on 5 matching bases. This CDR3 has 13 amino acids. Germline assignment: CDR1 SGDLS and CDR2 YYNGEE. V was pared by 4 bases and J by 5 bases, with 12 bases between. CDR3: CASSPGRGTEAFF. The CDR3 nucleotides read TGTGCCAGCAGCCCAGGGCGCGGAACTGAAGCTTTCTTT.

The CDR3, as DNA: TGCGCCAGCAGCTTGGAAGGCGGGAGGGTTTACGAGCAGTACTTC. Residues: CASSLEGGRVYEQYF. The chain joins TRBV5-1 to TRBJ2-7, with 9 bases fitting TRBD2. The ends lost 0 bases at V and 4 bases at J; junction bases unmatched: 5. The CDR3 sequence is 15 residues long. The germline V gene encodes CDR1 SGHRS and CDR2 YFSETQ.

The chain is built from TRBV4-2 and TRBJ2-5, with a weak D call TRBD2 (6 bases). The CDR3 loop spans 18 amino acids. Germline-derived CDR1 and CDR2 are LGHNA and YNFKEQ. V was pared by 2 bases and J by 0 bases, with 19 bases between. The CDR3 coding sequence is TGTGCCAGCAGCCAACCTCCGGGACTTGGCAGGTACCAAGAGACCCAGTACTTC. Protein: CASSQPPGLGRYQETQYF.

The J gene is TRBJ2-5, the V gene TRBV9, with D maybe TRBD1 (6 bases). The CDR3 is made up of 14 amino acids. V was cut by 0 bases and J by 4 bases, with 10 bases left in between. Germline V gene data show CDR1 as SGDLS and CDR2 as YYNGEE. In nucleotides, the CDR3 is TGTGCCAGCAGCGTAGGAGGGGGTACAGAGACCCAGTACTTC. Translated: CASSVGGGTETQYF.

This clone was detected a few times. The gene calls are TRBV19 and TRBJ1-1; 7 bases are a match to TRBD1. CDR1 and CDR2 from the germline V gene are LNHDA and SQIVND (reference sequence). Germline trimming cut 7 bases from V and 7 bases from J; bases unmatched to any gene: 9. This CDR3 is 13 amino acids long. The CDR3: CASTPRQGDEAFF. The CDR3 nucleotides read TGTGCCAGTACCCCCCGACAGGGAGATGAAGCTTTCTTT.

The chain employs TRBV18 and TRBJ2-5; 10 nucleotides match TRBD1. The CDR3 sequence is 14 residues long. Germline lookup yields CDR1 KGHSH and CDR2 LQKENI. V lost 5 bases and J lost 5; bases outside the gene matches: 5. The CDR3 DNA sequence: TGTGCCAGCTCATTTCGACAGGGGGCGGAGACCCAGTACTTC. This sequence encodes CASSFRQGAETQYF.